The clone carrying this TCR beta chain was observed a few times. Clones were sequenced by immunoSEQ multiplex PCR, and TCRdb holds only the in-frame ones, with some missing. Among tens of thousands of clones listed, approximately 92% were seen once. The sample is drawn from a study of T cell changes during pregnancy in multiple sclerosis. Trimming cost V 3 bases and J 5 bases, with 11 bases left between them. The CDR3 extends over 14 amino acids. The germline CDR1 and CDR2 sequences are LNHDA and SQIVND (reference sequence). The sequencing here drew on CD4+ T cells from peripheral blood mononuclear cells, taken in the third trimester of pregnancy. V gene TRBV19 combines with J gene TRBJ1-5; weak D call: TRBD1 (5 bases). This sequence originates from a female donor with multiple sclerosis, enrolled in a pregnancy study. CDR3 in amino acids: CASSIPQGYQPQHF. Here the CDR3 DNA reads TGTGCCAGTAGTATCCCGCAGGGCTATCAGCCCCAGCATTTT.